Listed below are T cell receptor beta chains from one sample, sequenced in a study of neurological immune-mediated disorders. TCRdb re-analysed the 5' RACE reads in MiXCR, keeping a single row per CDR3 protein. In the table there are about 18,000 distinct CDR3 sequences, around 15% of which are singletons. Sequencing input: CD4+ T cells from blood. The receptors derive from an older woman with HTLV-1-associated myelopathy (HAM/TSP). Both conserved end residues are part of each CDR3. Fields, in order: clone size, J gene, D gene, V gene, CDR3 protein, CDR3 DNA. D genes are given only for firm matches. Part of the rows lack a size; the others show once, few, many or a class for expanded clones.

>many|TRBJ1-1|-|TRBV28
CASSPLTRGGQRTEAFF
TGTGCCAGCAGTCCCTTAACGAGGGGAGGACAGCGGACTGAAGCTTTCTTT
>medium-sized|TRBJ1-6|-|TRBV7-2
CASSLRNSPLHF
TGTGCCAGCAGCTTACGGAATTCACCCCTCCACTTT
>many|TRBJ1-3|-|TRBV12-5
CASGSGGAGNTIYF
TGTGCTAGTGGTTCTGGAGGGGCTGGAAACACCATATATTTT
>many|TRBJ2-7|TRBD1|TRBV6-2/TRBV6-3
CASSHDRVGIDEQYF
TGTGCCAGCAGTCATGACAGGGTTGGTATCGACGAGCAGTACTTC
>-|TRBJ1-5|-|TRBV6-1
CASTGPNSNQPQHF
TGTGCCAGCACCGGACCTAATAGCAATCAGCCCCAGCATTTT
>many|TRBJ2-5|-|TRBV20-1
CSAKQEWGIETQYF
TGCAGTGCTAAACAGGAGTGGGGGATAGAGACCCAGTACTTC
>many|TRBJ2-1|-|TRBV20-1
CSALHRGEQFF
TGCAGTGCACTCCACCGGGGTGAGCAGTTCTTC
>many|TRBJ2-3|TRBD2|TRBV11-3
CASSLNGGAGDTQYF
TGTGCCAGCAGCTTGAACGGGGGGGCGGGAGATACGCAGTATTTT
>many|TRBJ2-7|-|TRBV20-1
CSALVLGGSYEQYF
TGCAGTGCTCTCGTCCTAGGAGGCTCCTACGAGCAGTACTTC
>many|TRBJ2-1|TRBD2|TRBV20-1
CSASVGSGGEGLYDEQFF
TGCAGTGCTAGTGTTGGTAGCGGGGGGGAGGGGTTGTACGATGAGCAGTTCTTC
>many|TRBJ2-5|-|TRBV5-1
CASSLVSSGQETQYF
TGCGCCAGCAGCTTGGTATCGAGCGGCCAAGAGACCCAGTACTTC
>medium-sized|TRBJ1-3|-|TRBV9
CASSVVATGSGNTIYF
TGTGCCAGCAGCGTTGTGGCGACAGGCTCTGGAAACACCATATATTTT
>many|TRBJ2-3|-|TRBV9
CASSVVPGEDTQYF
TGTGCCAGCAGCGTAGTACCGGGGGAAGATACGCAGTATTTT
>many|TRBJ2-5|TRBD2|TRBV19
CASSNPSGSAETQYF
TGTGCCAGTAGTAATCCAAGCGGGAGCGCGGAGACCCAGTACTTC
>many|TRBJ2-6|-|TRBV20-1
CSASLTGANVLTF
TGCAGTGCTAGTCTTACTGGGGCCAACGTCCTGACTTTC
>medium-sized|TRBJ2-7|TRBD2|TRBV6-5
CASSLHPGLAQYEQYF
TGTGCCAGCAGTCTACATCCGGGACTAGCGCAGTACGAGCAGTACTTC
>many|TRBJ1-3|-|TRBV29-1
CSATHGSGNTIYF
TGCAGCGCCACACACGGCTCTGGAAACACCATATATTTT
>many|TRBJ1-1|-|TRBV20-1
CSAAGQIFMNTEAFF
TGCAGTGCTGCTGGACAGATTTTCATGAACACTGAAGCTTTCTTT